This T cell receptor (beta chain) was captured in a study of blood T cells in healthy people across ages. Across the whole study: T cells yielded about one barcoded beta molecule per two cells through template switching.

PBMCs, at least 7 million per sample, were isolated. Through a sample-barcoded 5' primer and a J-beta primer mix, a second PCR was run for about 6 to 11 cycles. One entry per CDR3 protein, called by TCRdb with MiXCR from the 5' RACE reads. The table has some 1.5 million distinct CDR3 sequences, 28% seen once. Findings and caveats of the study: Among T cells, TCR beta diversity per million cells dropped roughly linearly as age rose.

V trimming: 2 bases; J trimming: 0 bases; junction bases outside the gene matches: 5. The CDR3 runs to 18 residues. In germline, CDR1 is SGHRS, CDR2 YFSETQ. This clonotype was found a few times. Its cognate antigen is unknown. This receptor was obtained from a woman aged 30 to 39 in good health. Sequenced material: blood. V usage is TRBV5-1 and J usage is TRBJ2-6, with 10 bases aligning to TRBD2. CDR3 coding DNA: TGCGCCAGCAGCTTTGGACTAGCGGATTCCTCTGGGGCCAACGTCCTGACTTTC. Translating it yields CASSFGLADSSGANVLTF.